This passage covers 20 T cell receptor beta chains from one sample sequenced in a study of cytomegalovirus exposure and HLA in healthy donors. The PCR was carried out with 60 Vbeta primers and 13 Jbeta primers. TCRdb keeps only in-frame clones here, not all; method: immunoSEQ multiplex PCR. The sample lists approximately 160,000 clones, just over 75% occurring once. The material sequenced was PBMCs. Every receptor here comes from a woman aged 30 to 39 in good health and CMV-seropositive.

V gene TRBV2 combines with J gene TRBJ2-6; 9 positions agree with TRBD1. Per the germline V gene, CDR1 is SNHLY and CDR2 is FYNNEI. The trim removed 6 bases at V and 1 base at J, leaving 4 bases unmatched. CDR3 length equals 16 residues. Written as DNA, the CDR3 is TGTGCCAGCAGCAAACAGGGGGCGTCTGGGGCCAACGTCCTGACTTTC. Its translation is CASSKQGASGANVLTF.

The chain recombines TRBV19 with TRBJ1-1; 10 bases align to TRBD1. Germline CDR1 is LNHDA and CDR2 is SQIVND (reference sequence). Germline trimming cut 6 bases from V and 5 bases from J; bases unmatched to any gene: 6. CDR3 length equals 14 residues. CDR3 region: CASSPTGGFTEAFF. DNA for the CDR3: TGTGCCAGTAGCCCGACAGGGGGCTTTACTGAAGCTTTCTTT.

This chain joins TRBV15 and TRBJ2-3, with 9 bases lining up with TRBD2. The CDR3 consists of 16 residues. The V segment lost 7 bases and the J segment 2 bases; nucleotides outside the gene matches: 10. Germline CDR1 reads LNHNV; CDR2 reads YYDKDF (reference sequence). Written as DNA, the CDR3 is TGTGCCACCACTCCCACCAGGACTAGCGCCACAGATACGCAGTATTTT. Translating it yields CATTPTRTSATDTQYF.

This clone was counted between two and nine times. This chain connects TRBV9 to TRBJ2-7; 13 bases agree with TRBD2. This CDR3 contains 16 residues. V was clipped by 4 bases and J by 0 bases; unmatched bases: 4. Germline-derived CDR1 and CDR2 are SGDLS and YYNGEE. This CDR3 is CASSPRTSGSSYEQYF. The CDR3 DNA sequence: TGTGCCAGCAGCCCCCGGACTAGCGGGAGCTCCTACGAGCAGTACTTC.

This chain joins TRBV6-1 and TRBJ2-7; D remains ambiguous. Trimming left V 6 bases short and J 0 bases short, with 9 bases between. CDR3 size: 13 residues. The germline V gene encodes CDR1 MNHNS and CDR2 SASEGT. The CDR3 sequence: CASRSQNSYEQYF. The CDR3 DNA sequence: TGTGCCAGCAGGTCACAGAACTCCTACGAGCAGTACTTC.

The chain uses TRBV6-6 and TRBJ2-1, with 7 bases matching TRBD2. V lost 8 bases and J lost 9; bases outside the gene matches: 10. The germline gives CDR1 MNHNY, CDR2 SVGAGI (reference sequence). There are 13 residues in the CDR3. The CDR3 nucleotides are TGTGCCAGCCGAGGACTAGTTTCGGTTGAGCAGTTCTTC. This codes for CASRGLVSVEQFF.

The chain combines TRBV27 with TRBJ2-1, with 7 bases identical to TRBD1. This CDR3 comprises 17 residues. From germline, CDR1 is MNHEY and CDR2 SMNVEV (reference sequence). Trimming cost V 4 bases and J 3 bases; bases outside gene matches: 12. The CDR3 DNA follows: TGTGCCAGCAGTTCCATTAAGGTCAGGGGGAACTACAATGAGCAGTTCTTC. It yields the protein CASSSIKVRGNYNEQFF.

The rearrangement joins TRBV10-3 to TRBJ2-1; D possibly corresponds to TRBD2 (6 bases). Germline V gene lookup returns CDR1 ENHRY and CDR2 SYGVKD. The CDR3 covers 17 residues. Deletions cut 0 bases from V and 8 bases from J, with 20 bases between. The CDR3, as DNA: TGTGCCATCAGTGAGTCGGGATCGACTAGGCGTTTCCATGAGCAGTTCTTC. It yields the protein CAISESGSTRRFHEQFF.

CDR3 region: CASSFTSLAGEGEQYF. The CDR3, as DNA: TGTGCCAGCAGTTTTACTTCCCTAGCGGGAGAAGGCGAGCAGTACTTC. V usage is TRBV28 and J usage is TRBJ2-7, with TRBD2 identical over 10 bases. Germline V gene data show CDR1 as MDHEN and CDR2 as SYDVKM. V trimming: 3 bases; J trimming: 6 bases; junction bases outside the gene matches: 11. The length of the CDR3 is 16 residues. Drawing the rest from reference TRBV28 and TRBJ2-7, the complete variable domain is DVKVTQSSRYLVKRTGEKVFLECVQDMDHENMFWYRQDPGLGLRLIYFSYDVKMKEKGDIPEGYSVSREKKERFSLILESASTNQTSMYLCASSFTSLAGEGEQYFGPGTRLTVT.

V gene TRBV6-1 combines with J gene TRBJ2-7; 11 nucleotides match TRBD1. This CDR3 spans 14 amino acids. CDR1 is MNHNS and CDR2 is SASEGT in the germline V gene. V lost 4 bases to trimming and J lost 10 bases; unmatched junction nucleotides: 9. CDR3 residues: CASSAAGQGAPQYF. CDR3 DNA: TGTGCCAGCAGTGCTGCTGGACAGGGGGCCCCCCAGTACTTC.

This chain connects TRBV6-5 to TRBJ2-3; D uncertain. V was clipped by 6 bases and J by 2 bases, with 9 bases between them. This CDR3 has 13 residues. Germline V CDR1 and CDR2: MNHEY, SVGAGI. CDR3 sequence (DNA): TGTGCCAGCAGGCTAGGTGACACAGATACGCAGTATTTT. The encoded protein is CASRLGDTDTQYF.

V usage is TRBV28 and J usage is TRBJ2-5; weak D call: TRBD1 (5 bases). Trimming took 7 bases from V and 1 from J, leaving 13 bases between them. The CDR3 runs to 14 residues. CDR1 and CDR2 (germline): MDHEN, SYDVKM. CDR3 sequence reads: CASTELDSQETQYF. CDR3 bases: TGTGCCAGCACCGAGCTTGACAGCCAAGAGACCCAGTACTTC.

This chain uses TRBV28 with TRBJ2-7, with a weak D call TRBD2 (5 bases). Germline V lookup: CDR1 MDHEN, CDR2 SYDVKM. Trimming removed 6 bases from V and 6 bases from J, with 12 bases in between. This CDR3 has 12 amino acids. The CDR3 DNA reads as TGTGCCAGCAGCCCGGTCCGGGGCGAGCAGTACTTC. Translating it yields CASSPVRGEQYF.

The chain is built from TRBV5-6 and TRBJ2-6, with 7 bases aligning to TRBD1. There are 17 residues in the CDR3. The ends lost 2 bases at V and 2 bases at J; junction bases unmatched: 7. Per germline, CDR1 SGHDT and CDR2 YYEEEE. This CDR3 reads CASSFSGQGAGANVLTF. DNA for the CDR3: TGTGCCAGCAGCTTTTCTGGGCAGGGGGCTGGGGCCAACGTCCTGACTTTC.

The gene calls are TRBV5-4 and TRBJ2-3; D gene unclear. The CDR3 loop spans 14 amino acids. The V end was cut by 4 bases, the J end by 6 bases, with 15 bases between. The germline V gene has CDR1 SGHNT and CDR2 YYREEE (reference sequence). The CDR3 protein is CASSPSTGRDTQYF. The CDR3 DNA follows: TGTGCCAGCAGCCCTTCGACGGGTCGGGATACGCAGTATTTT.

The chain employs TRBV27 and TRBJ2-1, with TRBD2 matching 10 bases. The CDR3 is 16 residues long. V trimming: 5 bases; J trimming: 6 bases; junction bases outside the gene matches: 10. Germline V CDR1 and CDR2: MNHEY, SMNVEV (reference sequence). For the CDR3, the DNA is TGTGCCAGCAGTCCCCAACAGGGACTAGCGTTCAATGAGCAGTTCTTC. Translating gives CASSPQQGLAFNEQFF.

This chain joins TRBV27 and TRBJ2-3; D not certain. The CDR3 totals 14 residues. CDR1 and CDR2 (germline): MNHEY, SMNVEV (reference sequence). Trimming shortened V by 4 bases and J by 0 bases, and 8 bases separated the two germline ends. This CDR3 is CASSSWSSTDTQYF. The DNA for the CDR3 is TGTGCCAGCAGTTCTTGGAGTAGCACAGATACGCAGTATTTT.

This clone was observed a handful of times. The chain couples TRBV6-1 to TRBJ1-1; no definite D call. This CDR3 has 13 residues. Looked up from germline, CDR1 is MNHNS and CDR2 is SASEGT. Trimming shortened V by 5 bases and J by 10 bases, and 17 bases separated the two germline ends. Here the CDR3 reads CASSPPEIGRAFF. For the CDR3, the DNA is TGTGCCAGCAGTCCCCCTGAGATTGGGCGAGCTTTCTTT.

V usage is TRBV5-1 and J usage is TRBJ2-3; tentatively, D is TRBD1 (5 bases). The germline CDR1 and CDR2 sequences are SGHRS and YFSETQ. The germline V and J ends were trimmed by 4 bases and 2 bases, with 11 bases remaining between them. The CDR3 runs to 14 residues. CDR3: CASSRTDNTDTQYF. As DNA, the CDR3 is TGCGCCAGCAGCAGAACGGACAACACAGATACGCAGTATTTT.

This sequence joins TRBV19 and TRBJ1-2; possibly TRBD1 for D (5 bases). This CDR3 has 15 amino acids. Trimming removed 4 bases from V and 1 base from J, with 13 bases in between. Germline V CDR1 and CDR2: LNHDA, SQIVND (reference sequence). CDR3 loop: CASSTGQAYNYGYTF. The CDR3 DNA sequence: TGTGCCAGTAGTACAGGGCAGGCTTATAACTATGGCTACACCTTC.